A single sample is the source of the 26 T cell receptor beta chains below, sequenced in a study of T cell changes during pregnancy in multiple sclerosis. Assay: immunoSEQ multiplex PCR; the TCRdb copy retains only in-frame clones and omits some. The sample contains 85,000 to 110,000 clones, about 90% of which appear only once. Sequenced material: peripheral blood, taken after pregnancy. The receptor set was obtained from a female donor with multiple sclerosis, enrolled in a pregnancy study.

The chain has TRBV18 and TRBJ2-7; 7 bases agree with TRBD1. Germline V gene data show CDR1 as KGHSH and CDR2 as LQKENI. This CDR3 has 13 residues. The J segment lost 8 bases and the V segment lost 2 bases, leaving 6 bases of the junction unmatched. In DNA, the CDR3 is TGTGCCAGCTCACCAAAAGACAGGGAAAAGCAGTACTTC. This encodes CASSPKDREKQYF.

This clone was picked up one time. V is TRBV6-6 and J is TRBJ2-3; 8 nucleotides line up with TRBD1. V shed 4 bases, J shed 5 bases, and the junction held 2 bases outside the gene matches. The germline V gene has CDR1 MNHNY and CDR2 SVGAGI (reference sequence). The CDR3 is 13 residues long. The DNA of the CDR3 is TGTGCCAGCAGTTTAGACAGGGGAGATACGCAGTATTTT. Amino acids: CASSLDRGDTQYF.

The chain links TRBV7-2 to TRBJ2-7, with D possibly being TRBD2 (6 bases). V was pared by 2 bases and J by 3 bases, with 17 bases between. The CDR3 consists of 16 residues. From germline, CDR1 is SGHTA and CDR2 FQGNSA. CDR3 nucleotide sequence: TGTGCCAGCAGCTTACTAACGGGACTCCTGGGCTACGAGCAGTACTTC. Encoded protein: CASSLLTGLLGYEQYF. Together with reference TRBV7-2 and TRBJ2-7, the CDR3 gives the full variable domain: GAGVSQSPSNKVTEKGKDVELRCDPISGHTALYWYRQSLGQGLEFLIYFQGNSAPDKSGLPSDRFSAERTGGSVSTLTIQRTQQEDSAVYLCASSLLTGLLGYEQYFGPGTRLTVT.

The chain is built from TRBV14 and TRBJ1-1; D is undetermined. V lost 0 bases to trimming and J lost 5 bases, with 16 bases between them. Germline V lookup: CDR1 SGHDN, CDR2 FVKESK. The CDR3 loop spans 16 amino acids. The CDR3 spells CASSQDWQEEETEAFF. In DNA, the CDR3 is TGTGCCAGCAGCCAAGATTGGCAGGAGGAGGAAACTGAAGCTTTCTTT.

The chain carries TRBV6-5 and TRBJ2-3; D is undetermined. V was shortened by 4 bases and J by 2 bases, with 7 bases between the two germline ends. This CDR3 comprises 13 residues. The germline CDR1 and CDR2 sequences are MNHEY and SVGAGI. The CDR3 sequence is CASSWAPTDTQYF. As DNA, the CDR3 is TGTGCCAGCAGTTGGGCCCCCACAGATACGCAGTATTTT.

The genes are TRBV6-6 and TRBJ2-7; perhaps TRBD1 as D (5 bases). The germline V gene has CDR1 MNHNY and CDR2 SVGAGI (reference sequence). Trimming shortened V by 4 bases and J by 0 bases, and 13 bases separated the two germline ends. The CDR3 has 15 amino acids. Here the CDR3 DNA reads TGTGCCAGCAGTTCCACCTCAGGGAACTCCTACGAGCAGTACTTC. The encoded protein is CASSSTSGNSYEQYF.

The chain couples TRBV6-1 to TRBJ2-7; 11 bases map to TRBD1. The CDR3 is made up of 14 amino acids. J lost 3 bases, V lost 8 bases, and 6 bases had no gene match. Looked up from germline, CDR1 is MNHNS and CDR2 is SASEGT. The DNA for the CDR3 is TGTGCCAGCGTTCCCGGGACAGGGGGCTACGAGCAGTACTTC. Protein product: CASVPGTGGYEQYF.

V gene TRBV4-3 combines with J gene TRBJ1-1; 10 bases fit TRBD1. The germline CDR1 and CDR2 sequences are LGHNA and YSLEER. This CDR3 is 19 amino acids long. Unmatched junction bases numbered 13, after V lost 2 bases and J lost 1 base. CDR3 DNA: TGCGCCAGCAGCCAATCCGGGACAGGGGATGAACTAGGGAACACTGAAGCTTTCTTT. Translation gives CASSQSGTGDELGNTEAFF.

This chain uses TRBV7-2 with TRBJ1-3, with no clear D. There are 14 residues in the CDR3. CDR1 and CDR2 from the germline V gene are SGHTA and FQGNSA. Trimming took 3 bases from V and 0 from J, leaving 6 bases between them. The CDR3 here is CASSFQDSGNTIYF. The CDR3 nucleotides are TGTGCCAGCAGCTTTCAGGACTCTGGAAACACCATATATTTT.

The chain has TRBV27 and TRBJ1-6; D call uncertain. The CDR3 totals 15 residues. The germline V gene encodes CDR1 MNHEY and CDR2 SMNVEV (reference sequence). V was trimmed by 3 bases and J by 5 bases, leaving 11 bases between them. CDR3 DNA sequence: TGTGCCAGCAGTTTCTTGTCAGATAATAATTCACCCCTCCACTTT. It yields the protein CASSFLSDNNSPLHF.

The chain uses TRBV7-8 and TRBJ1-6; 9 nucleotides align to TRBD1. This CDR3 spans 16 amino acids. With 0 bases clipped from V and 9 bases from J, the junction kept 6 bases outside the gene matches. Germline CDR1 reads SGHVS; CDR2 reads FQNEAQ. The CDR3 bases are TGTGCCAGCAGCTTAGCCGACAGGGGGAGGATTTCACCCCTCCACTTT. Its protein product is CASSLADRGRISPLHF.

The DNA for the CDR3 is TGTGCCAGCAGCCCAACAGGGTCCGGGGCCAACGTCCTGACTTTC. Translation gives CASSPTGSGANVLTF. J is TRBJ2-6 and V is TRBV6-1, with a possible D match to TRBD1 (6 bases). V lost 6 bases to trimming and J lost 4 bases, with 13 bases between them. This CDR3 is built from 15 residues. In germline, CDR1 is MNHNS, CDR2 SASEGT.

The chain combines TRBV5-8 with TRBJ1-5; 9 nucleotides match TRBD1. The V and J ends lost 1 base and 6 bases, in that order; junction bases with no gene match: 11. The CDR3 is 17 amino acids. CDR1 and CDR2 (germline): SGHTS, YDEGEE. This CDR3 is CASSLPSGTGLFQPQHF. The CDR3 nucleotides are TGTGCCAGCAGCTTGCCTTCCGGGACAGGGCTTTTTCAGCCCCAGCATTTT.

The rearrangement links TRBV5-1 to TRBJ2-5; tentative D call: TRBD1 (5 bases). V dropped 5 bases and J dropped 3 bases, with 11 bases sitting between them. Looked up from germline, CDR1 is SGHRS and CDR2 is YFSETQ. CDR3 length: 13 residues. The CDR3 bases are TGCGCCAGCAGGACCGGACATGAAGAGACCCAGTACTTC. Amino acids: CASRTGHEETQYF.

The rearrangement uses TRBV27 and TRBJ1-4; D remains unclear. Germline V gene sequence: CDR1 MNHEY, CDR2 SMNVEV (reference sequence). Trimming removed 2 bases from V and 0 bases from J, with 19 bases in between. CDR3 length: 19 residues. CDR3 DNA: TGTGCCAGCAGTTTAAGACCCGGGAGGATTCGGGCAACTAATGAAAAACTGTTTTTT. It yields the protein CASSLRPGRIRATNEKLFF.

The rearrangement uses TRBV4-1 and TRBJ1-5; 7 bases fit TRBD1. The junction had 15 bases not matched to a gene; V was cut back by 1 base and J by 3 bases. The germline gives CDR1 MGHRA, CDR2 YSYEKL. The CDR3 has 19 amino acids. CDR3 amino acids: CASSQVGRGPESPNQPQHF. CDR3 DNA: TGCGCCAGCAGCCAAGTCGGTAGGGGGCCCGAGTCCCCCAATCAGCCCCAGCATTTT.

The chain combines TRBV6-5 with TRBJ1-4; 7 bases agree with TRBD1. Germline V gene sequence: CDR1 MNHEY, CDR2 SVGAGI. With V trimmed by 6 bases and J by 6 bases, 7 bases remained unmatched. CDR3 size: 14 residues. CDR3 nucleotides: TGTGCCAGCAGGATAAACAGGGGTGATGAAAAACTGTTTTTT. Its protein product is CASRINRGDEKLFF.

Notes on this clone: At one end, the junction sequence differs from germline, possibly due to a read error. The V and J genes are TRBV6-6 and TRBJ2-3; D remains ambiguous. Germline V gene sequence: CDR1 MNHNY, CDR2 SVGAGI (reference sequence). The CDR3 consists of 13 residues. The CDR3: CASEFSGTDTQYF. The CDR3 bases are TGTGCCAGCGAGTTCTCAGGCACGGATACGCAGTATTTT.

The V gene is TRBV4-1, the J gene TRBJ2-2; 9 bases are a match to TRBD1. Unmatched junction bases numbered 6, after V lost 3 bases and J lost 4 bases. This CDR3 is 16 amino acids long. Germline V gene data show CDR1 as MGHRA and CDR2 as YSYEKL. This chain's CDR3 is CASSQEDRGGTGELFF. The CDR3 bases are TGCGCCAGCAGCCAGGAAGACAGGGGGGGCACCGGGGAGCTGTTTTTT.

The chain employs TRBV7-6 and TRBJ2-7; D ambiguous. V was clipped by 5 bases and J by 6 bases, with 23 bases between them. The CDR3 runs 16 residues. Germline V CDR1 and CDR2: SGHVS, FNYEAQ. Written as DNA, the CDR3 is TGTGCCAGCAGCCACAAGATAAGTCGGTCGACTGCCGAGCAGTACTTC. Protein: CASSHKISRSTAEQYF.

This rearrangement joins TRBV7-2 to TRBJ1-1, with 8 nucleotides matching TRBD1. CDR3 length: 16 residues. The V gene's germline CDR1 is SGHTA and CDR2 FQGNSA. The J segment lost 1 base and the V segment lost 2 bases, leaving 6 bases of the junction unmatched. The CDR3 sequence: CASSLIGQGPNTEAFF. CDR3 nucleotide sequence: TGTGCCAGCAGCTTAATAGGACAGGGCCCGAACACTGAAGCTTTCTTT. The full variable domain, rest sourced from reference TRBV7-2 and TRBJ1-1, is GAGVSQSPSNKVTEKGKDVELRCDPISGHTALYWYRQSLGQGLEFLIYFQGNSAPDKSGLPSDRFSAERTGGSVSTLTIQRTQQEDSAVYLCASSLIGQGPNTEAFFGQGTRLTVV.

This clone was seen a handful of times. J is TRBJ1-1 and V is TRBV5-4; 7 bases line up with TRBD1. The J segment lost 5 bases and the V segment lost 3 bases, leaving 7 bases of the junction unmatched. The CDR3 covers 14 residues. Germline V gives CDR1 SGHNT, CDR2 YYREEE (reference sequence). CDR3 DNA: TGTGCCAGCAGCTCATCCGGGACAGCAACTGAAGCTTTCTTT. The encoded protein is CASSSSGTATEAFF.

The V gene is TRBV19, the J gene TRBJ1-1; no reliable D call. CDR3 length: 14 residues. V was clipped by 6 bases and J by 5 bases, with 16 bases between them. Germline V CDR1 and CDR2: LNHDA, SQIVND (reference sequence). The CDR3 reads CASRRVKRETEAFF. The CDR3 DNA follows: TGTGCCAGTAGGCGGGTCAAAAGGGAAACTGAAGCTTTCTTT.

This clone was seen a single time. V usage is TRBV5-1 and J usage is TRBJ2-3; 11 nucleotides align to TRBD2. Trimming removed 3 bases from V and 0 bases from J; junction bases left unmatched: 6. The CDR3 has 17 amino acids. The germline CDR1 and CDR2 sequences are SGHRS and YFSETQ. The CDR3 loop reads CASSSRTSGGSTDTQYF. The CDR3 DNA reads TGCGCCAGCAGCTCACGCACTAGCGGGGGAAGCACAGATACGCAGTATTTT.

This sequence joins TRBV10-3 and TRBJ1-5; 7 bases match TRBD1. The V gene end was trimmed by 11 bases and the J gene end by 4 bases; junction bases not matched to a gene: 11. Germline loops: CDR1 ENHRY, CDR2 SYGVKD. This CDR3 is built from 14 residues. The CDR3 DNA reads as TGTGCCGCGACGACGGGGGACAGAAATCAGCCCCAGCATTTT. Its protein product is CAATTGDRNQPQHF.

With regard to this clone: Mismatch with germline at one junction end may stem from a read error. At the DNA level, this CDR3 is encoded by other sequences in the same sample as well. The gene calls are TRBV4-3 and TRBJ1-2; 9 nucleotides agree with TRBD1. Germline-derived CDR1 and CDR2 are LGHNA and YSLEER. The CDR3 sequence is 14 residues long. The CDR3 here is CASSQTGTGYGYTF. The CDR3 DNA follows: TGCGCCAGCAGCCAAACCGGGACAGGGTATGGCTATACCTTC.